The 7 T cell receptor beta chains given below trace back to one sample, sequenced in a study of shared clonotypes between healthy human individuals. Libraries were prepared by immunoSEQ multiplex PCR; TCRdb keeps only in-frame clonotypes and omits some of them. The sample shows about 2.1 million clones, 80% to 95% of them seen only once. Positively selected for CCR7, the CD45RO-negative cells used as naive CD8 cells excluded terminally differentiated effector memory CD45RA+ cells. Sequenced: naive CD8+ T cells from PBMCs. These receptor sequences come from a man between 18 and 29 years old in good health. Some clones in this sample may be carry-over from other donors' samples.

The V and J genes are TRBV19 and TRBJ2-1; D call uncertain. This CDR3 is built from 11 residues. CDR1 and CDR2 (germline): LNHDA, SQIVND (reference sequence). The ends were cut back, 7 bases at V and 7 bases at J, with 8 bases in the middle. For the CDR3, the DNA is TGTGCCAGTACCTATAGTAATGAGCAGTTCTTC. Protein product: CASTYSNEQFF.

This chain uses TRBV2 with TRBJ2-1; D not resolved. CDR3 length: 13 amino acids. Per the germline V gene, CDR1 is SNHLY and CDR2 is FYNNEI. Trimming took 4 bases from V and 8 from J, leaving 12 bases between them. The CDR3 here is CASSGAGFHEQFF. For the CDR3, the DNA is TGTGCCAGCAGTGGGGCCGGGTTCCATGAGCAGTTCTTC.

The gene calls are TRBV5-4 and TRBJ2-7; D is perhaps TRBD1 or TRBD2 (7 bases each). The V gene lost 3 bases and the J gene lost 4 bases, with 23 bases spanning the gap. CDR1 is SGHNT and CDR2 is YYREEE in the germline V gene (reference sequence). CDR3 length equals 17 residues. In nucleotides, the CDR3 is TGTGCCAGCAGCTACAGGGGCGGGAGAACCGGTGAGTACGAGCAGTACTTC. Protein product: CASSYRGGRTGEYEQYF.

The chain links TRBV5-6 to TRBJ1-2; 7 nucleotides align to TRBD1. Germline lookup yields CDR1 SGHDT and CDR2 YYEEEE. The CDR3 totals 17 residues. J was trimmed by 7 bases and V by 0 bases; bases with no gene match: 15. CDR3 in amino acids: CASSLGQGDPGYRGYTF. DNA for the CDR3: TGTGCCAGCAGCTTGGGACAGGGAGATCCGGGGTATCGTGGCTACACCTTC.

The V call is TRBV5-4, the J call TRBJ2-7; D perhaps matches TRBD1 (5 bases). V was pared by 0 bases and J by 7 bases, with 11 bases between. This CDR3 is built from 13 residues. Germline CDR1 SGHNT, CDR2 YYREEE (reference sequence). The CDR3: CASSLGGAGEQYF. The CDR3 coding sequence is TGTGCCAGCAGCTTGGGGGGCGCTGGGGAGCAGTACTTC.

The genes are TRBV6-1 and TRBJ2-7; no definite D call. Germline values: CDR1 MNHNS, CDR2 SASEGT. This CDR3 spans 15 amino acids. V lost 1 base and J lost 5, with 15 bases in between. CDR3 bases: TGTGCCAGCAGTGAAGGGACGGCTCTTTTGGACGAGCAGTACTTC. It is translated as CASSEGTALLDEQYF.

This clone was detected once. V and J are TRBV6-1 and TRBJ2-7; weak D call: TRBD2 (6 bases). V was cut by 3 bases and J by 4 bases, with 16 bases left in between. CDR3 length equals 15 residues. Germline CDR1 is MNHNS and CDR2 is SASEGT. The CDR3 DNA sequence: TGTGCCAGCAGTGAGCCTAGCGCGCCTTTTTACGAGCAGTACTTC. It translates to CASSEPSAPFYEQYF.